This T cell receptor beta chain was recovered during a study of OX40 agonist ivuxolimab in advanced cancers. Looking at the study overall: Dose-escalation patients had hepatocellular carcinoma, melanoma, renal cell or head and neck cancer. General study points: At doses 0.1 to 3.0 mg/kg, CD4+ and CD8+ clones expanded.

Autoimmune disease history or systemic immunosuppression led to patient exclusion. This table comes from immunoSEQ multiplex PCR, and its TCRdb copy is limited to in-frame clones, with some not included. Among 7,500 to 10,000 clones listed, around 89% were seen once. This clone showed up just once. Its antigen is undetermined. This sequence was found in an adult with an advanced solid tumor such as melanoma, head and neck, liver or kidney cancer. Source: CD4+ or CD8+ T cells sorted from blood, taken in a trial of the OX40 agonist ivuxolimab.

This CDR3 reads CASSPRGGLLNIQYF. In DNA form, the CDR3 reads TGTGCCAGTAGTCCTCGCGGGGGGCTGCTAAACATTCAGTACTTC. V is TRBV19 and J is TRBJ2-4; TRBD2 aligns across 8 bases. CDR3 length: 15 residues. The germline V gene encodes CDR1 LNHDA and CDR2 SQIVND (reference sequence). V shed 5 bases, J shed 6 bases, and the junction held 9 bases outside the gene matches.